Presented here are 13 T cell receptor beta chains from one specimen sequenced in a study of CD8 T cells in Susac syndrome. Reverse transcription of 0.5 to 1 ug RNA was performed with random hexamers. TCRdb used MiXCR to reprocess the immunoSEQ multiplex PCR reads, holding one entry per CDR3 protein. The profile shows nearly 110,000 distinct CDR3 sequences, roughly 94% of them singletons. Material for sequencing was CD8+ T cells from PBMCs. These receptor sequences come from a human donor with Susac syndrome.

The J gene is TRBJ2-1, the V gene TRBV6-2 or TRBV6-3; D gene unclear. This CDR3 has 13 residues. Per the germline V gene, CDR1 is MNHEY and CDR2 is SVGEGT. V was cut by 2 bases and J by 9 bases, with 11 bases left in between. CDR3 bases: TGTGCCAGCAGTTACGGTCTAGGAAGTGAGCAGTTCTTC. Its translation is CASSYGLGSEQFF.

The chain recombines TRBV7-2 with TRBJ1-1, with 9 bases identical to TRBD1. V shed 5 bases and J 6 bases; nucleotides not matched to a gene: 10. The CDR3 loop spans 15 amino acids. CDR1 SGHTA and CDR2 FQGNSA come from the germline V gene. CDR3 sequence: CASSQRTGVNAEAFF. The DNA for the CDR3 is TGTGCCAGCAGCCAGAGGACAGGGGTAAATGCTGAAGCTTTCTTT.

The J gene is TRBJ2-5, the V gene TRBV11-1; D ambiguous. Germline CDR1 is SGHAT and CDR2 is FQDESV (reference sequence). The CDR3 has 14 residues. The V end lost 4 bases, the J end lost 0 bases, and 9 bases lay between the germline ends. The CDR3 nucleotides read TGTGCCAGCAGCTCCCCCCGGGACCAAGAGACCCAGTACTTC. Translating it yields CASSSPRDQETQYF. The full variable domain, in which reference TRBV11-1 and TRBJ2-5 provide the parts outside the CDR3, is EAEVAQSPRYKITEKSQAVAFWCDPISGHATLYWYRQILGQGPELLVQFQDESVVDDSQLPKDRFSAERLKGVDSTLKIQPAELGDSAMYLCASSSPRDQETQYFGPGTRLLVL.

This chain joins TRBV6-2 or TRBV6-3 and TRBJ1-5; D gene unclear. Germline V gene data show CDR1 as MNHEY and CDR2 as SVGEGT. V gave up 6 bases and J gave up 6 bases, with 15 bases separating them. CDR3 size: 14 residues. The CDR3 is CASSLPGPGQPQHF. Written as DNA, the CDR3 is TGTGCCAGCAGCCTCCCCGGCCCGGGTCAGCCCCAGCATTTT.

The chain joins TRBV27 to TRBJ2-7, with 9 bases identical to TRBD1. This CDR3 is built from 15 residues. Germline assignment: CDR1 MNHEY and CDR2 SMNVEV (reference sequence). The junction had 9 bases not matched to a gene; V was cut back by 5 bases and J by 4 bases. The CDR3 protein is CASSQVGQGSYEQYF. CDR3 nucleotides: TGTGCCAGCAGTCAAGTGGGACAGGGAAGTTACGAGCAGTACTTC.

The rearrangement links TRBV13 to TRBJ1-2; perhaps TRBD1 as D (6 bases). Trimming removed 4 bases from V and 3 bases from J, with 12 bases in between. This CDR3 contains 14 residues. Per the germline V gene, CDR1 is PRHDT and CDR2 is FYEKMQ (reference sequence). DNA of the CDR3: TGTGCCAGCAGCTCGCGTGGGACATACTATGGCTACACCTTC. Translating gives CASSSRGTYYGYTF. Drawing the rest from reference TRBV13 and TRBJ1-2, the complete variable domain is AAGVIQSPRHLIKEKRETATLKCYPIPRHDTVYWYQQGPGQDPQFLISFYEKMQSDKGSIPDRFSAQQFSDYHSELNMSSLELGDSALYFCASSSRGTYYGYTFGSGTRLTVV.

The genes are TRBV25-1 and TRBJ1-1; TRBD1 matches at 10 bases. Germline loops: CDR1 MGHDK, CDR2 SYGVNS. J was trimmed by 3 bases and V by 7 bases; bases with no gene match: 2. The CDR3 contains 13 residues. In DNA, the CDR3 is TGTGCCAGCACCGGGACAGGGGACACTGAAGCTTTCTTT. This encodes CASTGTGDTEAFF.

The chain couples TRBV12-3 or TRBV12-4 to TRBJ2-1, with D perhaps TRBD1 or TRBD2 (6 bases each). Trimming shortened V by 8 bases and J by 7 bases, and 9 bases separated the two germline ends. The CDR3 has 11 residues. In DNA, the CDR3 is TGTGCCAGCGGGGGGCGAAATGAGCAGTTCTTC. Residues: CASGGRNEQFF.

The V call is TRBV9, the J call TRBJ1-3; D gene unclear. In germline, CDR1 is SGDLS, CDR2 YYNGEE. Trimming stripped 2 bases from V and 4 bases from J, with 10 bases between. The CDR3 loop spans 14 amino acids. CDR3 sequence: CASSVGPGGNTIYF. Written as DNA, the CDR3 is TGTGCCAGCAGCGTTGGGCCAGGAGGAAACACCATATATTTT.

V is TRBV5-1 and J is TRBJ1-2; 9 positions agree with TRBD1. V gave up 5 bases and J gave up 2 bases; unmatched junction bases: 7. The CDR3 covers 15 residues. In germline, CDR1 is SGHRS, CDR2 YFSETQ. The CDR3 loop reads CASSEQGAVNYGYTF. The CDR3 nucleotides are TGCGCCAGCAGTGAACAGGGGGCGGTGAACTATGGCTACACCTTC.

The chain joins TRBV6-2 or TRBV6-3 to TRBJ2-7; TRBD2 might be the D (5 bases). Germline assignment: CDR1 MNHEY and CDR2 SVGEGT. The CDR3 has 12 amino acids. Trimming took 8 bases from V and 1 from J, leaving 9 bases between them. This chain's CDR3 is CASRPGSYEQYF. In DNA form, the CDR3 reads TGTGCCAGCCGCCCGGGGTCCTACGAGCAGTACTTC.

The gene calls are TRBV7-9 and TRBJ1-6; D not certain. Trimming pared 5 bases from V and 9 bases from J, leaving 8 bases between. Germline V gene data show CDR1 as SEHNR and CDR2 as FQNEAQ (reference sequence). CDR3 length: 12 amino acids. In DNA form, the CDR3 reads TGTGCCAGCAGCCCCGACATTTCACCCCTCCACTTT. It encodes CASSPDISPLHF.

This chain connects TRBV7-9 to TRBJ1-2; 7 bases fit TRBD1. The CDR3 runs 10 residues. Germline V gene data show CDR1 as SEHNR and CDR2 as FQNEAQ (reference sequence). DNA for the CDR3: TGTGCGCTACAGGGGATTGGCTACACCTTC. This translates into CALQGIGYTF.